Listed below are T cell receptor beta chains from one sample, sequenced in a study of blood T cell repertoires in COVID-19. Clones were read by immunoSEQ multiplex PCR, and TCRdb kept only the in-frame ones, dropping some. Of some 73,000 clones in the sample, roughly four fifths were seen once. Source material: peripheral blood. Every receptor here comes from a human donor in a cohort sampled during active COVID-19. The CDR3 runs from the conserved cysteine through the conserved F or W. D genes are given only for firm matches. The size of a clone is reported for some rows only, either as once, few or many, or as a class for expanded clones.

TGTGCCAGTAAGACAACGCGCACCGGGGAGCTGTTTTTT	CASKTTRTGELFF	-	-	TRBV27	TRBJ2-2
TGCGCCAGCAGCTTGGGGTCCGTGGCCGTCACTGAAGCTTTCTTT	CASSLGSVAVTEAFF	-	-	TRBV5-1	TRBJ1-1
TGTGCCACCAGTTCGGGGGGGGCCTACAATGAGCAGTTCTTC	CATSSGGAYNEQFF	TRBD2	-	TRBV24-1	TRBJ2-1
TGTGCCAGCAGCCAGGACAGTCGCGTTGGCTACACCTTC	CASSQDSRVGYTF	-	-	TRBV7-9	TRBJ1-2
TGTGCCAGCAGTTTATTTCCACGAGGACAGGGAAATTCACCCCTCCACTTT	CASSLFPRGQGNSPLHF	TRBD1	-	TRBV27	TRBJ1-6
TGTGCCAGCAGTCCAGGGGCCCGCTGGGGTTCACCCCTCCACTTT	CASSPGARWGSPLHF	-	few	TRBV28	TRBJ1-6
TGTGCCAGCAGACTAGCGGGGGCACAAGAGACCCAGTACTTC	CASRLAGAQETQYF	TRBD2	few	TRBV5-4	TRBJ2-5
TGCGCCAGCAGCTCCCGGGGGTTAGCGGGGGTTGAGACCCAGTACTTC	CASSSRGLAGVETQYF	TRBD2	-	TRBV4-1	TRBJ2-5
TGTGCCAGCACTAGGGGAATCCAAGAGACCCAGTACTTC	CASTRGIQETQYF	-	-	TRBV5-6	TRBJ2-5
TGTGCCAGCAGACAGTACAATCAGCCCCAGCATTTT	CASRQYNQPQHF	-	-	TRBV5-8	TRBJ1-5
TGCGCCAGCAGCTTGGAACAGGGGAGGAATTCACCCCTCCACTTT	CASSLEQGRNSPLHF	TRBD1	-	TRBV5-1	TRBJ1-6
TGTGCCAGTATTTATAGAGCTAGCGGGGGACTCAACACCGGGGAGCTGTTTTTT	CASIYRASGGLNTGELFF	TRBD2	-	TRBV19	TRBJ2-2
TGTGCCAGCAGGGTCGGGGGTAGCGGGGGGCCCACAGATACGCAGTATTTT	CASRVGGSGGPTDTQYF	TRBD2	-	TRBV2	TRBJ2-3
TGTGCCAGCAGCTTAAGCCTAGGAGAGCAGTACTTC	CASSLSLGEQYF	-	-	TRBV7-3	TRBJ2-7
TGTGCCAGCACCTCCCGGGACAGGGAAGGTTATGGCTACACCTTC	CASTSRDREGYGYTF	TRBD1	-	TRBV6-5	TRBJ1-2
TGTGCCAGCAGCTTAGCGGGGGGACAGGGGGCTGGGGCCAACGTCCTGACTTTC	CASSLAGGQGAGANVLTF	TRBD1	-	TRBV7-6	TRBJ2-6
TGTGCCAGCCGACAGGACACCCACTATGGCTACACCTTC	CASRQDTHYGYTF	-	-	TRBV28	TRBJ1-2
TGTGCCAGCAGCCCAACCGGGACTAGCGGCTACAATGAGCAGTTCTTC	CASSPTGTSGYNEQFF	TRBD2	once	TRBV7-2	TRBJ2-1
TGTGCCAGCTCAATAACGGGGGGCAGCAATCAGCCCCAGCATTTT	CASSITGGSNQPQHF	-	once	TRBV10-3	TRBJ1-5
TGTGCCAGCAGTCCCACCGGGACAGGGGGCGACGAGCAGTACTTC	CASSPTGTGGDEQYF	TRBD1	-	TRBV6-5	TRBJ2-7
TGCAGCGTTGAAGAATATGGGAACAGGGGGGCTGGTGGGGCCAACGTCCTGACTTTC	CSVEEYGNRGAGGANVLTF	TRBD1	-	TRBV29-1	TRBJ2-6
TGCGCCAGCAGCTTCCGGACTAGCGGGGGGACCAGTGAGCAGTTCTTC	CASSFRTSGGTSEQFF	TRBD2	-	TRBV5-1	TRBJ2-1
TGTGCCAGCAGCCCCTTTCCTGGGCTGTCCCCCCACGAGCAGTACTTC	CASSPFPGLSPHEQYF	-	-	TRBV7-9	TRBJ2-7
TGTGCCAGCAGCTTGGGGACAGGGGAAGGAGGATCACCCCTCCACTTT	CASSLGTGEGGSPLHF	TRBD1	-	TRBV5-4	TRBJ1-6
TGTGCCAGCACCCCGACAGCTAATCAGCCCCAGCATTTT	CASTPTANQPQHF	-	-	TRBV2	TRBJ1-5
TGCGCCAGCAGCCAAGGAGAGGGTTGGAATCAGCCCCAGCATTTT	CASSQGEGWNQPQHF	-	-	TRBV4-1	TRBJ1-5
TGTGCCAGCAGCCGGTCATCGGGGGACCATAACTATGGCTACACCTTC	CASSRSSGDHNYGYTF	-	-	TRBV3-1/TRBV3-2	TRBJ1-2
TGTGCCATCTGGCCAGGGGGCGGTCAGCCCCAGCATTTT	CAIWPGGGQPQHF	TRBD1	-	TRBV10-3	TRBJ1-5
TGCGCCAGCAGTCGCACGACAGGGGACCTCGCTGGGGCTTTCTTT	CASSRTTGDLAGAFF	TRBD1	-	TRBV5-1	TRBJ1-1
TGTGCCAGCAGCCCGGGGGGGCCCTCTTCCGAGCAGTACTTC	CASSPGGPSSEQYF	TRBD2	-	TRBV7-3	TRBJ2-7
TGCGCCAGCAGTAAATCGACAGGGGGGACTAATGAAAAACTGTTTTTT	CASSKSTGGTNEKLFF	TRBD1	-	TRBV10-1	TRBJ1-4
TGTGCCAGCAGCCTCGGGACTAGCGGTAATGAGCAGTTCTTC	CASSLGTSGNEQFF	TRBD2	once	TRBV13	TRBJ2-1
TGCGCCAGCAGCCAGACAGGGATCCTTCTGTTCAACGAGCAGTACTTC	CASSQTGILLFNEQYF	TRBD1	-	TRBV5-1	TRBJ2-7
TGTGCCAGCAGCACCCCCGGGACAGGGGCCCCGAACACTGAAGCTTTCTTT	CASSTPGTGAPNTEAFF	TRBD1	-	TRBV5-4	TRBJ1-1
TGTGCCAGCAGCTTAAGATGGACTTCCCAGTATTTT	CASSLRWTSQYF	-	-	TRBV11-1	TRBJ2-3
TGTGCCAGCAGCTTTGGGCAGGGGGCGCTTGGCTACACCTTC	CASSFGQGALGYTF	TRBD1	-	TRBV5-4	TRBJ1-2
TGTGCCAGCAGCCACGGATCCGGGATAGAGACCCAGTACTTC	CASSHGSGIETQYF	-	once	TRBV5-6	TRBJ2-5
TGTGCCACCCGGGACAGGGGGGGCCGGCACACTGAAGCTTTCTTT	CATRDRGGRHTEAFF	TRBD1	once	TRBV19	TRBJ1-1
TGTGCCAGCAGCCTTACTAGCGGGGGTAACACCGGGGAGCTGTTTTTT	CASSLTSGGNTGELFF	TRBD2	once	TRBV5-6	TRBJ2-2
TGCAGTGCTAGTGGGACAGCGGAGAGAAAAAACATTCAGTACTTC	CSASGTAERKNIQYF	TRBD1	once	TRBV20-1	TRBJ2-4
TGCGCCAGCAGCTTGATGCGGGGGGTGCGATACGAGCAGTACTTC	CASSLMRGVRYEQYF	TRBD2	-	TRBV5-1	TRBJ2-7
TGCAGTGCTAGTGGGGGCCACACAGATACGCAGTATTTT	CSASGGHTDTQYF	-	-	TRBV20-1	TRBJ2-3
TGTGCCAGCAGCGCCCGTCGCGGGGTAAACGGCTACACCTTC	CASSARRGVNGYTF	-	-	TRBV21-1	TRBJ1-2
TGTGCCAGTAGACGACAGGGGGCTGGCAATGAGCAGTTCTTC	CASRRQGAGNEQFF	TRBD1	-	TRBV19	TRBJ2-1
TGTGCCAGCAGCCAAGCCGGGAACACCATATATTTT	CASSQAGNTIYF	-	once	TRBV3-1/TRBV3-2	TRBJ1-3
TGTGCCAGCAGCACCCGCACAGGGGTAGAAAAACTGTTTTTT	CASSTRTGVEKLFF	TRBD1	-	TRBV13	TRBJ1-4
TGTGCCAGCAGTTACTCCTACGGACAGGTAGGAGGCGGCTACACCTTC	CASSYSYGQVGGGYTF	TRBD1	-	TRBV6-2/TRBV6-3	TRBJ1-2
TGTGCCAGCAGCCAAGACCGGCAGGGTAGTTTCAAATGGGAGACCCAGTACTTC	CASSQDRQGSFKWETQYF	-	once	TRBV4-2	TRBJ2-5
TGTGCCAGTAGTGAGTCCTCCTACGAGCAGTACTTC	CASSESSYEQYF	-	-	TRBV19	TRBJ2-7
TGTGCCAGCAGCCAAGGAACAGGGTCGGGAGAGACCCAGTACTTC	CASSQGTGSGETQYF	-	-	TRBV14	TRBJ2-5
TGCGCCAGCAGTGAGTCGGCGGGGTTTTATAATTCACCCCTCCACTTT	CASSESAGFYNSPLHF	-	-	TRBV10-2	TRBJ1-6
TGTGCCAGCAGCTCAGGCTGGGGGGGCCTCGATACGCAGTATTTT	CASSSGWGGLDTQYF	-	-	TRBV5-4	TRBJ2-3
TGTGCCAGCAGCTTAGGCCTGCGAGCGGGGACCGGGGAGCTGTTTTTT	CASSLGLRAGTGELFF	TRBD2	-	TRBV7-8	TRBJ2-2